This T cell receptor beta chain was sequenced during a study of blood T cell repertoires in COVID-19. Across the whole study: Sites across the United States, Italy and Spain contributed samples from acute and convalescent COVID-19. In each case, the material was cDNA or gDNA derived from T cells, B-cell-depleted T cells, or PBMCs.

The CDR3 runs 14 residues. Germline V gene lookup returns CDR1 LGHDT and CDR2 YNNKEL (reference sequence). V lost 4 bases and J lost 3; bases outside the gene matches: 1. This clone was counted between two and nine times. The data were produced by immunoSEQ multiplex PCR, yet TCRdb's version contains in-frame clones alone and is incomplete. The profile shows some 130,000 clones, over 60% of them singletons. This rearrangement joins TRBV3-1 (or the pseudogene TRBV3-2) to TRBJ2-1; 9 bases are shared with TRBD2. This TCR was sampled from a woman in her sixties or seventies with acute or convalescent COVID-19. The sample taken for sequencing was peripheral blood. CDR3 region: CASSPSGNYNEQFF. DNA of the CDR3: TGTGCCAGCAGCCCTAGCGGGAACTACAATGAGCAGTTCTTC.